The 5 T cell receptor beta chains in this list originate from one sample, sequenced in a study of T cells in localized non-small cell lung cancer. Libraries were prepared by immunoSEQ multiplex PCR; TCRdb keeps only in-frame clonotypes and omits some of them. The sample holds about 34,000 clones, 93% seen once. The sequenced sample was peripheral blood, obtained before any cancer treatment. The source of these receptors is a female donor older than 55 with stage I lung adenocarcinoma.

This chain links TRBV4-3 with TRBJ2-3; 8 bases are shared with TRBD2. V trimming: 0 bases; J trimming: 2 bases; junction bases outside the gene matches: 7. The CDR3 contains 17 residues. Germline loops: CDR1 LGHNA, CDR2 YSLEER. CDR3 in amino acids: CASSQDTGGEATDTQYF. The CDR3 DNA is TGCGCCAGCAGCCAAGATACCGGGGGGGAGGCCACAGATACGCAGTATTTT.

With respect to this clone: A junction boundary mismatches the germline segment, possibly from a read error. The chain is built from TRBV9 and TRBJ2-2; 12 nucleotides agree with TRBD2. Germline-derived CDR1 and CDR2 are SGDLS and YYNGEE. The CDR3 length is 15 residues. CDR3 sequence reads: CAGRLAGVGTGELFF. In DNA form, the CDR3 reads TGTGCCGGCAGACTAGCGGGAGTGGGGACCGGGGAGCTGTTTTTT. Variable domain in full (rest from reference TRBV9 and TRBJ2-2): DSGVTQTPKHLITATGQRVTLRCSPRSGDLSVYWYQQSLDQGLQFLIQYYNGEERAKGNILERFSAQQFPDLHSELNLSSLELGDSALYFCAGRLAGVGTGELFFGEGSRLTVL.

This CDR3 is CASSFNYLTEAFF. The CDR3 DNA reads TGTGCCAGCAGCTTCAACTATCTCACTGAAGCTTTCTTT. V is TRBV7-2 and J is TRBJ1-1; D gene uncertain. The V gene lost 3 bases and the J gene lost 4 bases, with 9 bases spanning the gap. The CDR3 covers 13 residues. CDR1 is SGHTA, CDR2 FQGNSA, per germline.

The CDR3 reads CASSLNPSLGYGYTF. Here the CDR3 DNA reads TGCGCCAGCAGCCTGAACCCGAGTCTGGGGTATGGCTACACCTTC. The chain uses TRBV4-1 and TRBJ1-2, with no clear D. Germline loops: CDR1 MGHRA, CDR2 YSYEKL. The CDR3 consists of 15 residues. V lost 4 bases and J lost 5, with 17 bases in between.

CDR3 region: CASSTDSSGKLFF. In DNA form, the CDR3 reads TGTGCCAGCAGCACAGACTCATCCGGGAAACTGTTTTTT. The V call is TRBV7-9, the J call TRBJ1-4, with unresolved D. CDR1 and CDR2 (germline): SEHNR, FQNEAQ (reference sequence). V lost 5 bases and J lost 11, with 15 bases in between. This CDR3 is 13 amino acids long. The variable domain in full, completed from reference TRBV7-9 and TRBJ1-4, reads DTGVSQNPRHKITKRGQNVTFRCDPISEHNRLYWYRQTLGQGPEFLTYFQNEAQLEKSRLLSDRFSAERPKGSFSTLEIQRTEQGDSAMYLCASSTDSSGKLFFGSGTQLSVL.